This T cell receptor beta chain was recovered during a study of Ad26.COV2.S vaccination and SARS-CoV-2 variants. The method was immunoSEQ multiplex PCR; TCRdb's version includes in-frame clones alone and lacks a portion of them. The repertoire holds hundreds of thousands of clones, 92% seen once, with 3% to 5% in the top ten. The V end lost 5 bases, the J end lost 4 bases, and 11 bases lay between the germline ends. The CDR3 loop spans 13 amino acids. This receptor was obtained from a human donor who had recovered from COVID-19. Sequenced material: peripheral blood, taken after recovery from COVID-19. The chain employs TRBV12-3 or TRBV12-4 and TRBJ1-2; TRBD1 might be the D (5 bases). DNA of the CDR3: TGTGCCAGCAGTGTGACAGACCTCTATGGCTACACCTTC. It codes for CASSVTDLYGYTF.